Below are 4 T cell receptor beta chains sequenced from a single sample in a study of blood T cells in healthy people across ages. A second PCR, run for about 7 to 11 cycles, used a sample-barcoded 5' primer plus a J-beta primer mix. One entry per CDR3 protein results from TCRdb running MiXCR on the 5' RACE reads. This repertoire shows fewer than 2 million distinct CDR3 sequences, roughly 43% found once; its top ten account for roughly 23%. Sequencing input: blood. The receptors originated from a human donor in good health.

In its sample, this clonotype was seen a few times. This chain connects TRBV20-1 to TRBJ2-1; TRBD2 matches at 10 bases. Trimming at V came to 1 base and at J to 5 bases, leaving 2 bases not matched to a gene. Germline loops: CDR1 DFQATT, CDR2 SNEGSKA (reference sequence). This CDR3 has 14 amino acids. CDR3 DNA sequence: TGCAGTGCTAGAGTGCTAGCGGGGGACAATGAGCAGTTCTTC. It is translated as CSARVLAGDNEQFF.

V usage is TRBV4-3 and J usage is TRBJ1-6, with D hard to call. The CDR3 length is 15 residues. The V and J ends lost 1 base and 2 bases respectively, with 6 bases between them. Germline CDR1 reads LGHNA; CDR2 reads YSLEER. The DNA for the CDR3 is TGCGCCAGCAGCCAAGCACGAACCTATAATTCACCCCTCCACTTT. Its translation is CASSQARTYNSPLHF.

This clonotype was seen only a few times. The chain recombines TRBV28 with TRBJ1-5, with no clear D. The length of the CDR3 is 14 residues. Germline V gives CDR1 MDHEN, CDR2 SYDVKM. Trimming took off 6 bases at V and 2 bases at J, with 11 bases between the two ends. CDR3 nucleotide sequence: TGTGCCAGCAGCCCTCCAACCGGCAATCAGCCCCAGCATTTT. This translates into CASSPPTGNQPQHF.

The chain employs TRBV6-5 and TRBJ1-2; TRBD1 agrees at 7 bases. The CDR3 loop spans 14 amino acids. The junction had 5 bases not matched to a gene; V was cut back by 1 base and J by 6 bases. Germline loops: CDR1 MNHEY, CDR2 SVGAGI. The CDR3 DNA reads TGTGCCAGCAGTTACTTAGACAGGGTAAATGGCTACACCTTC. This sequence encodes CASSYLDRVNGYTF.